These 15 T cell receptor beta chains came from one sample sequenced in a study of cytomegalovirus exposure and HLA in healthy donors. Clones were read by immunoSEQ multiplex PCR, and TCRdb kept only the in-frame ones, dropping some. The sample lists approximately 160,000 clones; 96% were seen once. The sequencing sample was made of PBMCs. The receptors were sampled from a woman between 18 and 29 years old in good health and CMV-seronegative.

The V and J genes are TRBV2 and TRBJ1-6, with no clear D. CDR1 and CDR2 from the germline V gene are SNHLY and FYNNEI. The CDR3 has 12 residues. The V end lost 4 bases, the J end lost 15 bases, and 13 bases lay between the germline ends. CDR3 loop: CASSVLSLHLHF. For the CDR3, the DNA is TGTGCCAGCAGTGTCCTGAGCCTTCACCTCCACTTT.

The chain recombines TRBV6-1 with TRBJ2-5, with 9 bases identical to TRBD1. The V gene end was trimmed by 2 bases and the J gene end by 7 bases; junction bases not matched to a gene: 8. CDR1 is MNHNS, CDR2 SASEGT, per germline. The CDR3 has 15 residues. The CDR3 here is CASSETGTGSGTQYF. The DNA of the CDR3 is TGTGCCAGCAGTGAAACCGGGACAGGGTCAGGGACCCAGTACTTC.

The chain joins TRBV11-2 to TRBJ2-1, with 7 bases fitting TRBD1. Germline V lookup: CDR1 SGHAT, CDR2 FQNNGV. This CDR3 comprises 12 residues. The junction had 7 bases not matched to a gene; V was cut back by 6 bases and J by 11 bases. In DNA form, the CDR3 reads TGTGCCAGCAGTTCAACAGGGGAGAAGCAGTTCTTC. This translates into CASSSTGEKQFF.

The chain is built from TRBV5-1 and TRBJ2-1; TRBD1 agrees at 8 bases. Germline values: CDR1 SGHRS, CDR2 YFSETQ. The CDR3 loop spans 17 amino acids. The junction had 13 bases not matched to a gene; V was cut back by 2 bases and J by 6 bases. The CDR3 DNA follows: TGCGCCAGCAGCTTAATACCATCGGGACAGGTATTCAATGAGCAGTTCTTC. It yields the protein CASSLIPSGQVFNEQFF.

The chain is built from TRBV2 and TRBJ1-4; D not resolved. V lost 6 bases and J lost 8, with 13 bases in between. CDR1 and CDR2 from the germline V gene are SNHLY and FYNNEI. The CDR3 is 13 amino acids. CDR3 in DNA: TGTGCCAGCAGGGGGTCACCGGGGGAAAAACTGTTTTTT. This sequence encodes CASRGSPGEKLFF. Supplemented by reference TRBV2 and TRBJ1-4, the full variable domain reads EPEVTQTPSHQVTQMGQEVILRCVPISNHLYFYWYRQILGQKVEFLVSFYNNEISEKSEIFDDQFSVERPDGSNFTLKIRSTKLEDSAMYFCASRGSPGEKLFFGSGTQLSVL.

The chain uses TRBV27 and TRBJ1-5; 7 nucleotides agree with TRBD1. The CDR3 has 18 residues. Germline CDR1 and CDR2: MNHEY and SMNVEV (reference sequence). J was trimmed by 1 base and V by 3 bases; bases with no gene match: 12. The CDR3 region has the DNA TGTGCCAGCAGTTTGTCGCGACAGGGCTCTGGGAGCAATCAGCCCCAGCATTTT. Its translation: CASSLSRQGSGSNQPQHF.

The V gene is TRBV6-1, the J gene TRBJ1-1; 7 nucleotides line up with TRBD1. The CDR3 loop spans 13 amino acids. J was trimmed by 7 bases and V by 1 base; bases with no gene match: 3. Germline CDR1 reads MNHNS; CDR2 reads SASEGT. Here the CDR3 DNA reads TGTGCCAGCAGTGAAGACAGGGGAGGTGAAGCTTTCTTT. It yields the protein CASSEDRGGEAFF.

DNA of the CDR3: TGTGCCAGCAGCTTAGCCACACTAGCGGGGGGATACACCGGGGAGCTGTTTTTT. The encoded protein is CASSLATLAGGYTGELFF. The V call is TRBV7-9, the J call TRBJ2-2, with 12 bases that match TRBD2. This CDR3 comprises 18 residues. Germline trimming cut 0 bases from V and 3 bases from J; bases unmatched to any gene: 5. Per the germline V gene, CDR1 is SEHNR and CDR2 is FQNEAQ (reference sequence).

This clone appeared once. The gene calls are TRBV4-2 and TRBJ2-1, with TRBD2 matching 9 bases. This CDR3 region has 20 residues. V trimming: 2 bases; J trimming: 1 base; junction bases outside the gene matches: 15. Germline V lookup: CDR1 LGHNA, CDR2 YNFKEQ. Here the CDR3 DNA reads TGTGCCAGCAGCCAACGGGGGGGTATTAGCGGGGGACCTTCCTACAATGAGCAGTTCTTC. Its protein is CASSQRGGISGGPSYNEQFF.

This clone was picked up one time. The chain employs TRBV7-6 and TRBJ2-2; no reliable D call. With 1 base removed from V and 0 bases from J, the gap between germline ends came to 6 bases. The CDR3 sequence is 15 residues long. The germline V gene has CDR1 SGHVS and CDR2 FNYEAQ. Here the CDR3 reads CASSLGRTNTGELFF. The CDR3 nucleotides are TGTGCCAGCAGCTTAGGGAGAACGAACACCGGGGAGCTGTTTTTT.

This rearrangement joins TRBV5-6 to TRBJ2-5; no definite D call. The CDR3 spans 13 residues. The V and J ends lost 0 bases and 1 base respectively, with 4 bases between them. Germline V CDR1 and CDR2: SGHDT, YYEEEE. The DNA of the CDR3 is TGTGCCAGCAGCTTGGGCAGCCAAGAGACCCAGTACTTC. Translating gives CASSLGSQETQYF.

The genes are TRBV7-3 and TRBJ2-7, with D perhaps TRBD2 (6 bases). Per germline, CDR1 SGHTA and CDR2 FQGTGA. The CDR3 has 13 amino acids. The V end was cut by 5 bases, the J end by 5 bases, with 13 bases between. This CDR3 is CASSMHGGNEQYF. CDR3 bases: TGTGCCAGCAGCATGCACGGGGGTAACGAGCAGTACTTC.

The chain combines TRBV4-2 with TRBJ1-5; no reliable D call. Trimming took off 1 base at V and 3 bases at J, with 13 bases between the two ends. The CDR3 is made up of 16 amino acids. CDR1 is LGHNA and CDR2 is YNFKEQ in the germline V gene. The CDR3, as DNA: TGTGCCAGCAGCCAAGGGGGAGGACGGATCAATCAGCCCCAGCATTTT. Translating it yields CASSQGGGRINQPQHF.

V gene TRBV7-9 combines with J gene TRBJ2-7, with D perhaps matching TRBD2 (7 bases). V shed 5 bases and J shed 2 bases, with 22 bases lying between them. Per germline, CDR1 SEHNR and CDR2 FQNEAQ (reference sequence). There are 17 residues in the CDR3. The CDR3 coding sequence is TGTGCCAGCAGCCGGCCCCGTTCGGGGGGCGCCCCCTACGAGCAGTACTTC. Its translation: CASSRPRSGGAPYEQYF.

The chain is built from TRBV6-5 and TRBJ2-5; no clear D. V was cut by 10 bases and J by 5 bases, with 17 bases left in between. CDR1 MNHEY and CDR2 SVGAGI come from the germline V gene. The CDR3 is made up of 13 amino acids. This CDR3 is CATRTTIIETQYF. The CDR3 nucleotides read TGTGCCACCCGAACAACTATTATCGAGACCCAGTACTTC.